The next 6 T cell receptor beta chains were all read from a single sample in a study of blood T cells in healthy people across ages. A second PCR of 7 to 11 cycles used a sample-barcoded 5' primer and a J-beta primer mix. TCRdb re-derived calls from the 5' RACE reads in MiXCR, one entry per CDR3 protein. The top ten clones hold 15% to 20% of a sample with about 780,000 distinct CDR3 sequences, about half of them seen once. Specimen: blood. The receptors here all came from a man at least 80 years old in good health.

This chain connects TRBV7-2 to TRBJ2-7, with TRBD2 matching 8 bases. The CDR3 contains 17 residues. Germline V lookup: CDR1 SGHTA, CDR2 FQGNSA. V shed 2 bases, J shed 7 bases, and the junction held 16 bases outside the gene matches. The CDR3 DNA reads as TGTGCCAGCAGCTTATTCCTCAGCGGGAGTTACCACAATGAGCAGTACTTC. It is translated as CASSLFLSGSYHNEQYF.

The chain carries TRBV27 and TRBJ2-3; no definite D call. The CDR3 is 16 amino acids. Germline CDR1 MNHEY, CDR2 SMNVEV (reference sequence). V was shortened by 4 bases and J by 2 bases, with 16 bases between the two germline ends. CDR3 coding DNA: TGTGCCAGCAGTTCGACGACTGCAATCTTCACAGATACGCAGTATTTT. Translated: CASSSTTAIFTDTQYF.

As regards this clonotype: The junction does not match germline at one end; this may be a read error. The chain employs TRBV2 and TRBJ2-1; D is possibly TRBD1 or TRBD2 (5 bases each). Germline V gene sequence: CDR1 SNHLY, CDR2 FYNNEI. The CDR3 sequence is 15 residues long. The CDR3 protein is CASRGDVSSHNEQFF. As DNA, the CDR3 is TGTGCCAGCAGAGGGGACGTAAGCTCCCACAATGAGCAGTTCTTC.

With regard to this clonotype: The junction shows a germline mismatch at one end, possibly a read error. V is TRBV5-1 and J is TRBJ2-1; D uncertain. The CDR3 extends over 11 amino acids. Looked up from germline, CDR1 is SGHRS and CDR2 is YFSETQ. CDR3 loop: CASGLFDEQFF. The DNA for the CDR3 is TGCGCCAGCGGCTTATTCGATGAGCAGTTCTTC.

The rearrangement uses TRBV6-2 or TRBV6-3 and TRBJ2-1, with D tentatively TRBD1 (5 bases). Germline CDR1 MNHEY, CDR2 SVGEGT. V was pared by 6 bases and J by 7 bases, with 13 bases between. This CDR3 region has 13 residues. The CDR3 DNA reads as TGTGCCAGCAGGCTTCTGCAGGGAAATGAGCAGTTCTTC. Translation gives CASRLLQGNEQFF.

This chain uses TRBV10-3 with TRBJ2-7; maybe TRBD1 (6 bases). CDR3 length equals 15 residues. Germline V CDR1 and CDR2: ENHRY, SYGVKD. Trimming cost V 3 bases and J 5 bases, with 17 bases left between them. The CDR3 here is CAISDAKGVGNEQYF. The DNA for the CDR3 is TGTGCCATCAGTGATGCAAAGGGGGTTGGGAACGAGCAGTACTTC.